This T cell receptor beta chain was captured in a study of CD8 T cells in Susac syndrome. Random hexamers primed reverse transcription of about 0.5 to 1 ug RNA. It was immunoSEQ multiplex PCR that amplified TCR beta CDR3 across 54 Vbeta and 13 Jbeta. MiXCR was run by TCRdb on the immunoSEQ multiplex PCR reads, yielding one entry per CDR3 protein. Seen here are some 180,000 distinct CDR3 sequences, just under 95% observed once, and the top ten hold less than 0.12%. Healthy donors formed controls matched for age and sex. Negative isolation yielded CD8+ and CD4+ T cells; FACS enriched TEMRA cells. V lost 3 bases and J lost 6, with 15 bases in between. The CDR3 runs 14 residues. Germline CDR1 reads SGDLS; CDR2 reads YYNGEE.

The receptor was derived from a human donor in good health. The chain combines TRBV9 with TRBJ1-2; D unclear. The sequencing sample was made of CD4+ T cells from PBMCs. CDR3 sequence (DNA): TGTGCCAGCAGCGCGAGAGGGAATTGGGATGGCTACACCTTC. Protein sequence: CASSARGNWDGYTF.